The T cell receptor (beta chain) described here comes from a study of blood T cell repertoires in COVID-19. With 3 bases removed from V and 6 bases from J, the gap between germline ends came to 21 bases. This CDR3 has 16 residues. The germline gives CDR1 MNHNS, CDR2 SASEGT. Sequencing used immunoSEQ multiplex PCR; TCRdb keeps in-frame clones, though not all of them. The sample lists about 330,000 clones; 88% were seen once. The sequenced sample was PBMCs or T cells enriched from blood (not recorded which). The TCR sequence derives from a young man who had recovered from COVID-19. The genes are TRBV6-1 and TRBJ2-7; tentatively, D is TRBD1 (6 bases). CDR3 sequence (DNA): TGTGCCAGCAGTGACTTTGTATGGCAGGGGCAGGGCGAGCAGTACTTC. It translates to CASSDFVWQGQGEQYF.